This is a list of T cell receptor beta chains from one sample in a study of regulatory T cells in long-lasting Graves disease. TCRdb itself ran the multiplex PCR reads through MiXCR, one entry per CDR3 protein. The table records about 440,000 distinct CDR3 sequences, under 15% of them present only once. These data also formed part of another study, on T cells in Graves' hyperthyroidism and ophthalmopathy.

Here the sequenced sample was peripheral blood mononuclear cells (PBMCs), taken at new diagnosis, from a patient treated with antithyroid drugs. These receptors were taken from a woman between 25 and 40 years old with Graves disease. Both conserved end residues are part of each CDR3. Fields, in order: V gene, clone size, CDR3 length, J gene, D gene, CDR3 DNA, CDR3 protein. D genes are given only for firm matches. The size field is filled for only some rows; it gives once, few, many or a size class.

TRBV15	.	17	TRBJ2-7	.	TGTGCCACCAGCAGTCTCTTAGTTGGCGGGAAAGGTCACGAGCAGTACTTC	CATSSLLVGGKGHEQYF
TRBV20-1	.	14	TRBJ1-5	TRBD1	TGCAGTGCTAGGGAAGACAGGGAGGATCAGCCCCAGCATTTT	CSAREDREDQPQHF
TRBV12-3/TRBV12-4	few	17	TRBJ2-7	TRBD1	TGTGCCAGCACGCAACGGTGGGGGACAGGGGGCGAATACGAGCAGTACTTC	CASTQRWGTGGEYEQYF
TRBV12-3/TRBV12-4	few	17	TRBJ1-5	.	TGTGCCAGCAGTGAGGACCTGGGGGCGGTTGGCAATCAGCCCCAGCATTTT	CASSEDLGAVGNQPQHF
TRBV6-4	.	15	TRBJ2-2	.	TGTGCCAGCAGTGGGCTAGCCTTGAGCACCGGGGAGCTGTTTTTT	CASSGLALSTGELFF
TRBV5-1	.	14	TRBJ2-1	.	TGCGCCAGCAGCAACCAGCGGGCTGGCAATGAGCAGTTCTTC	CASSNQRAGNEQFF
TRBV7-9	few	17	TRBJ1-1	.	TGTGCCAGCAGCTTAGAGAGGTCCGTCGGCCCGAACACTGAAGCTTTCTTT	CASSLERSVGPNTEAFF
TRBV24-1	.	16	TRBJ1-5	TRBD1	TGTGCCACCAGTGACACCGGGACAGGGAGAAATCAGCCCCAGCATTTT	CATSDTGTGRNQPQHF
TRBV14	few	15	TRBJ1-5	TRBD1	TGTGCCAGCAGCCAAGGAGGACAGGGGAATCAGCCCCAGCATTTT	CASSQGGQGNQPQHF
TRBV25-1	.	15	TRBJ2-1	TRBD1	TGTGCCAGCAGTGAATGGGACAGGGTGGGGAATGAGCAGTTCTTC	CASSEWDRVGNEQFF
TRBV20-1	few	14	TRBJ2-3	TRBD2	TGCAGTGCACAGGCCATAGCGGGAGGAGGTACGCAGTATTTT	CSAQAIAGGGTQYF
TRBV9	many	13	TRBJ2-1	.	TGTGCCAGCAGCGTAACGATGAGCAATGAGCAGTTCTTC	CASSVTMSNEQFF
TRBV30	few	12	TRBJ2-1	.	TGTGCCTGGAGTGTGGAGGATGGTGAGCAGTTCTTC	CAWSVEDGEQFF
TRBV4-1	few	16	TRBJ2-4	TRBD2	TGCGCCAGCAGCCCCATAGCGGGAGGGGGTCAAAACATTCAGTACTTC	CASSPIAGGGQNIQYF
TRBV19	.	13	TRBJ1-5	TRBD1	TGTGCCAGTAGTGGACAGGGGCATCAGCCCCAGCATTTT	CASSGQGHQPQHF
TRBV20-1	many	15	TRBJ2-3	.	TGCAGTGCCCCAAGGGGGGGCTTGGTCACAGATACGCAGTATTTT	CSAPRGGLVTDTQYF
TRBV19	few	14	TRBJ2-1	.	TGTGCCAGTACCACCGGGGAAGCGGTCCGGTCCCTCTTCTTC	CASTTGEAVRSLFF
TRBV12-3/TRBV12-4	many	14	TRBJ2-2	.	TGTGCCAGCAGTCCGGGGACACTGGGGGGGGAGCTGTTTTTT	CASSPGTLGGELFF
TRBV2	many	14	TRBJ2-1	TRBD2	TGTGCCAGCAGTGAACGTATCCTAGCGGCTGAGCAGTTCTTC	CASSERILAAEQFF
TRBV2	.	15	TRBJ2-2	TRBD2	TGTGCCAGCAACGGACTAGCTGCGAACACCGGGGAGCTGTTTTTT	CASNGLAANTGELFF
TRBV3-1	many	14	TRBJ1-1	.	TGTGCCAGCAGCCACTTTCCGGGAGGAACTGAAGCTTTCTTT	CASSHFPGGTEAFF
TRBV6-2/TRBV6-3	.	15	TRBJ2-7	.	TGTGCCAGCAGCGCAGGAAGGGAGTATCCATACGAGCAGTACTTC	CASSAGREYPYEQYF
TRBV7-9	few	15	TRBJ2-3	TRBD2	TGTGCCAGCAAAGCCGGGACTAGCGGGAGAAATACGCAGTATTTT	CASKAGTSGRNTQYF
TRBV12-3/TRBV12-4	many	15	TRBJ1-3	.	TGTGCCAGCAGTAGAGACAGGACCTCTGGAAACACCATATATTTT	CASSRDRTSGNTIYF
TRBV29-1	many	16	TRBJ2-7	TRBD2	TGCAGCGTTGGTAGCGGGACTAGCGGGAGGGCCGGCAAGCAGTACTTC	CSVGSGTSGRAGKQYF
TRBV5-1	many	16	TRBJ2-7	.	TGCGCCAGCAGCGCAAGGACCAAAAAAAGCTCCTACGAGCAGTACTTC	CASSARTKKSSYEQYF
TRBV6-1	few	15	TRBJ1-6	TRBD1	TGTGCCAGCAGCAACGGACAGGCCTATAATTCACCCCTCCACTTT	CASSNGQAYNSPLHF
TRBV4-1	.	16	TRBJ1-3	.	TGCGCCAGCAGCCAAGTCACAGGGCTACCTGGAAACACCATATATTTT	CASSQVTGLPGNTIYF
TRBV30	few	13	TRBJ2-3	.	TGTGCCTGGAGTACAGGGAACACAGATACGCAGTATTTT	CAWSTGNTDTQYF
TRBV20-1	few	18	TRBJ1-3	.	TGCAGTGCCAGCTCAGGCGTGGTCTCGGGCTACTTTGGAAACACCATATATTTT	CSASSGVVSGYFGNTIYF
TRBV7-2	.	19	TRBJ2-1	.	TGTGCCAGCAGCTTACCTCGTATATCGCGGCAGAGCTCCTACAATGAGCAGTTCTTC	CASSLPRISRQSSYNEQFF
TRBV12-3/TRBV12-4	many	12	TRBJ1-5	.	TGTGCCAGCAGTTTCACGGATCAGCCCCAGCATTTT	CASSFTDQPQHF
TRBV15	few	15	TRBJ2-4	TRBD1	TGTGCCACCAGCAGAGGAAGACAGGGGGCAAACATTCAGTACTTC	CATSRGRQGANIQYF
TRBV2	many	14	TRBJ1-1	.	TGTGCCAGCATGTTAGGGGATCGGAGCACTGAAGCTTTCTTT	CASMLGDRSTEAFF
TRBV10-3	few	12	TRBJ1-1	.	TGTGCCACCCGTACAGGGACTACTGAAGCTTTCTTT	CATRTGTTEAFF
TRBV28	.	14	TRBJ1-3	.	TGTGCCAGCTTGACGGGGGAGACTGGAAACACCATATATTTT	CASLTGETGNTIYF
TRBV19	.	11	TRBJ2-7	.	TGTGCCAGTAGTATCGAAAACGAGCAGTACTTC	CASSIENEQYF
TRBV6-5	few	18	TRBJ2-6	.	TGTGCCAGCAGTTACCTATCCCTTACAGACTCTGGGGCCAACGTCCTGACTTTC	CASSYLSLTDSGANVLTF
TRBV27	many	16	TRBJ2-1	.	TGTGCCAGCAGTTTAGATTACAGTGCCTCCTACAATGAGCAGTTCTTC	CASSLDYSASYNEQFF
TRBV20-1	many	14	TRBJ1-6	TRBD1	TGCAGTGCTAGAGCGGGACAGTTTAATTCACCCCTCCACTTT	CSARAGQFNSPLHF
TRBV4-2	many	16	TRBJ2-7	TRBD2	TGTGCCAGCAGCCAGTTACTAGCGGAGGGGTCCTACGAGCAGTACTTC	CASSQLLAEGSYEQYF
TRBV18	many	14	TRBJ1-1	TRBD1	TGTGCCAGCTCACCCAAGACAGGGGGCTCTGAAGCTTTCTTT	CASSPKTGGSEAFF